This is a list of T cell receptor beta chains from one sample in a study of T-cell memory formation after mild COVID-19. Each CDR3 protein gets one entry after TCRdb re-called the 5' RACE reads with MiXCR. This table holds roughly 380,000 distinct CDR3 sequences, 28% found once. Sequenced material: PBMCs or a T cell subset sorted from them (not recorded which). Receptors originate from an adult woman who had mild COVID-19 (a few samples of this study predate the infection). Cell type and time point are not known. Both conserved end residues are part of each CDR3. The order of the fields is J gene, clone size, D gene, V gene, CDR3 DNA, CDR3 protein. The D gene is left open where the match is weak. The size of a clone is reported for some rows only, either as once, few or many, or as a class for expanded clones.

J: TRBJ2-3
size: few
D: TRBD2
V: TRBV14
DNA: TGTGCCAGCAGCCAAGACTTTCCAGCGGGGTTAGATACGCAGTATTTT
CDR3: CASSQDFPAGLDTQYF

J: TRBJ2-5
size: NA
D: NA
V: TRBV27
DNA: TGTGCCAGCAGCCCTACCTTGATTGAGACCCAGTACTTC
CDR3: CASSPTLIETQYF

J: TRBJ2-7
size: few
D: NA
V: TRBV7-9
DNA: TGTGCCAGCGGACAGACAGACACCTACGAGCAGTACTTC
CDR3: CASGQTDTYEQYF

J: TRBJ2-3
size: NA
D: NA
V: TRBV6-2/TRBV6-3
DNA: TGTGCCAGCAGCAGACGTACGCGGACCCAAACCACAGATACGCAGTATTTT
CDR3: CASSRRTRTQTTDTQYF

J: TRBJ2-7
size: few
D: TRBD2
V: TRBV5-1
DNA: TGCGCCAGCAGCCGGACTAGCGGGAGTGACGAGCAGTACTTC
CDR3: CASSRTSGSDEQYF

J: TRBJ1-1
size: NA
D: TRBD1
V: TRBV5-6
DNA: TGTGCCAGCAGCTCCGTGACAGGGGCGAACACTGAAGCTTTCTTT
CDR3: CASSSVTGANTEAFF

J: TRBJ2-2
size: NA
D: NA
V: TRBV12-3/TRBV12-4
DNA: TGTGCCAGGACGATAGGGGGAAGGACCGGGGAGCTGTTTTTT
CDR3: CARTIGGRTGELFF

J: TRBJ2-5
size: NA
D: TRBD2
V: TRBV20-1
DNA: TGCAGTGCAGGCGGGGGGGCCTGGGAGACCCAGTACTTC
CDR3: CSAGGGAWETQYF

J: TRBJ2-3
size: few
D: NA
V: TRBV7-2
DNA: TGTGCCAGCAGCTACGGGGGCGCAGATACGCAGTATTTT
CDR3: CASSYGGADTQYF

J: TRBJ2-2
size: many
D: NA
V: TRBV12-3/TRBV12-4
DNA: TGTGCCACCCGTATGGGGGTCGGGGAGCTGTTTTTT
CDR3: CATRMGVGELFF

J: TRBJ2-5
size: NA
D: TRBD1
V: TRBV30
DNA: TGTGCCTGGAAAACGGGCCAGGGGGCATCAGAGACCCAGTACTTC
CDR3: CAWKTGQGASETQYF

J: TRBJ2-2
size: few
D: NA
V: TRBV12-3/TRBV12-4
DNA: TGTGCCAGCAGTTCGGACAGAAAGCCCGGGGAGCTGTTTTTT
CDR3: CASSSDRKPGELFF

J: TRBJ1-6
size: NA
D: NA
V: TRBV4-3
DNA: TGCGCCAGCAGCCAAGAGTCTGGGGGTTCACCCCTCCACTTT
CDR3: CASSQESGGSPLHF

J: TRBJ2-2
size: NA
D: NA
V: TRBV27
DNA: TGTGCCAGCAGTTCGTCCTCCTTGAACACCGGGGAGCTGTTTTTT
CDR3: CASSSSSLNTGELFF

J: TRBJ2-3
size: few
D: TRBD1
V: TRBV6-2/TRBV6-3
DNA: TGTGCCAGCAGTTTTCTCCAGGGGGCGGATACGCAGTATTTT
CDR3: CASSFLQGADTQYF

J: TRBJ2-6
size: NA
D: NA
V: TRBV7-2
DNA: TGTGCCAGCAGCTTAGAGTTCTCTGGGGCCAACGTCCTGACTTTC
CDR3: CASSLEFSGANVLTF

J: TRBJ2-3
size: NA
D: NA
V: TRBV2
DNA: TGTGCCAGCAAAGCACCCCAAGGAGGCGGGACGACAGATACGCAGTATTTT
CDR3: CASKAPQGGGTTDTQYF

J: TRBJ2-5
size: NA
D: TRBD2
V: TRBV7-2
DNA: TGTGCCAGCACCTCATCGGGAGGGATAACTGCAGAGACCCAGTACTTC
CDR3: CASTSSGGITAETQYF

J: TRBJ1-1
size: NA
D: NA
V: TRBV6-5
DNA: TGTGCCAGCGGGCAGGGGAAGGTGAACACTGAAGCTTTCTTT
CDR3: CASGQGKVNTEAFF

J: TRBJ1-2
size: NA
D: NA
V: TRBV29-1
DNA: TGCAGCGCCATCGGGACAATCGGCTATGGCTACACCTTC
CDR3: CSAIGTIGYGYTF

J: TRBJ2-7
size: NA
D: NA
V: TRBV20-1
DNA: TGCAGTGCTAGGAGAGTAGTGGACAGTCTCTACGAGCAGTACTTC
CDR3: CSARRVVDSLYEQYF

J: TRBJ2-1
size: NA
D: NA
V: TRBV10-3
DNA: TGTGCCATCAGTGAGTCGGGAACCAGCTACAATGAGCAGTTCTTC
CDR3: CAISESGTSYNEQFF

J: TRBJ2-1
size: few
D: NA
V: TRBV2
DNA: TGTGCCAGCACGTCTGAGCAGTTCTTC
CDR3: CASTSEQFF

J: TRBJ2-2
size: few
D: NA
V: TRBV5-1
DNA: TGCGCCAGCAGCAAAAGCACAATACAGGGCCCAATTAACACCGGGGAGCTGTTTTTT
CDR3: CASSKSTIQGPINTGELFF

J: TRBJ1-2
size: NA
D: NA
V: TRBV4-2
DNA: TGTGCCAGCCTGGGGGTCATACAGGAGAACTATGGCTACACCTTC
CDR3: CASLGVIQENYGYTF

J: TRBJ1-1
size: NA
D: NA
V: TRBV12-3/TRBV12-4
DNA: TGTGCCAGCACCACAAGGGTCAACACTGAAGCTTTCTTT
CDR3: CASTTRVNTEAFF

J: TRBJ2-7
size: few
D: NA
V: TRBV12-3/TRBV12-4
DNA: TGTGCCAGCAGTTTACCCGGGACAAGAAGCCACGAGCAGTACTTC
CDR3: CASSLPGTRSHEQYF

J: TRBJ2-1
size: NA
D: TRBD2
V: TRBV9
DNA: TGTGCCAGCAGCGTAGAAGGGACTAGCTCCTTCAATGAGCAGTTCTTC
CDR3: CASSVEGTSSFNEQFF